These 14 T cell receptor beta chains share one sample of origin, sequenced in a study of blood T cell repertoires in COVID-19. Clones were sequenced by immunoSEQ multiplex PCR, and TCRdb holds only the in-frame ones, with some missing. In the table there are roughly 230,000 clones, 88% of which are singletons. Specimen: peripheral blood. These receptors originate from a human donor in a cohort sampled during active COVID-19.

This clone was counted once. The chain carries TRBV9 and TRBJ2-1; 7 bases agree with TRBD1. Germline V gene sequence: CDR1 SGDLS, CDR2 YYNGEE. V lost 1 base to trimming and J lost 2 bases; unmatched junction nucleotides: 3. The CDR3 extends over 15 amino acids. The CDR3 bases are TGTGCCAGCAGCGTAAGGGACAGAACCTACAATGAGCAGTTCTTC. Its translation is CASSVRDRTYNEQFF.

The rearrangement links TRBV7-2 to TRBJ1-4; D possibly corresponds to TRBD1 (6 bases). CDR3 size: 15 residues. Trimming removed 4 bases at V and 5 bases at J, with 14 bases between. CDR1 is SGHTA and CDR2 is FQGNSA in the germline V gene. The CDR3 nucleotides read TGTGCCAGCAGCTCCTTCAGTGGGGGCAATGAAAAACTGTTTTTT. This codes for CASSSFSGGNEKLFF.

V usage is TRBV19 and J usage is TRBJ2-7, with a possible D match to TRBD1 (6 bases). The length of the CDR3 is 15 residues. The V and J ends lost 6 bases and 1 base respectively, with 16 bases between them. Looked up from germline, CDR1 is LNHDA and CDR2 is SQIVND (reference sequence). The CDR3 DNA reads TGTGCCAGTAGGACCGGGACAAGAGGATCCTACGAGCAGTACTTC. It encodes CASRTGTRGSYEQYF.

This chain links TRBV5-1 with TRBJ1-2; no definite D call. Germline values: CDR1 SGHRS, CDR2 YFSETQ. Deletions cut 2 bases from V and 2 bases from J, with 10 bases between. The CDR3 covers 14 residues. Here the CDR3 DNA reads TGCGCCAGCAGCTTAACGGGAGAAAACTATGGCTACACCTTC. Translating gives CASSLTGENYGYTF. The whole variable domain, filled in from reference TRBV5-1 and TRBJ1-2, reads KAGVTQTPRYLIKTRGQQVTLSCSPISGHRSVSWYQQTPGQGLQFLFEYFSETQRNKGNFPGRFSGRQFSNSRSEMNVSTLELGDSALYLCASSLTGENYGYTFGSGTRLTVV.

The genes are TRBV7-9 and TRBJ2-7; possibly TRBD1 for D (6 bases). Germline loops: CDR1 SEHNR, CDR2 FQNEAQ (reference sequence). The CDR3 loop spans 14 amino acids. V dropped 5 bases and J dropped 2 bases, with 13 bases sitting between them. As DNA, the CDR3 is TGTGCCAGCAGCCCCCACAGGGAGCCCTACGAGCAGTACTTC. As protein: CASSPHREPYEQYF.

This chain uses TRBV6-5 with TRBJ2-7, with D possibly matching TRBD1 (5 bases). V was clipped by 2 bases and J by 5 bases, with 13 bases between them. This CDR3 comprises 14 residues. CDR1 and CDR2 from the germline V gene are MNHEY and SVGAGI. The CDR3 sequence is CASSYGRRAHEQYF. CDR3 in DNA: TGTGCCAGCAGTTACGGTCGCAGGGCTCACGAGCAGTACTTC.

The chain joins TRBV7-2 to TRBJ1-6; the D gene is possibly TRBD1 (6 bases). Germline CDR1 reads SGHTA; CDR2 reads FQGNSA. V lost 2 bases and J 7 bases, leaving 15 bases between the germline ends. This CDR3 is 16 amino acids long. This CDR3 reads CASSLFAGTWNSPLHF. The CDR3, as DNA: TGTGCCAGCAGCTTATTCGCCGGGACATGGAATTCACCCCTCCACTTT.

Only a few counts were recorded for this clone. The rearrangement joins TRBV27 to TRBJ2-7; the match to TRBD2 covers 13 bases. The germline V gene encodes CDR1 MNHEY and CDR2 SMNVEV (reference sequence). The CDR3 is 14 amino acids. The ends lost 6 bases at V and 4 bases at J; junction bases unmatched: 3. The CDR3 here is CASSRTSGSYEQYF. CDR3 in DNA: TGTGCCAGCAGCCGGACTAGCGGGAGTTACGAGCAGTACTTC.

The chain joins TRBV7-2 to TRBJ2-7; 11 nucleotides agree with TRBD2. This CDR3 has 14 amino acids. V was pared by 6 bases and J by 3 bases, with 4 bases of the junction left unmatched. Germline CDR1 is SGHTA and CDR2 is FQGNSA. CDR3 region: CASSRTSGSYEQYF. For the CDR3, the DNA is TGTGCCAGCAGTCGAACTAGCGGGAGCTACGAGCAGTACTTC.

The chain couples TRBV10-3 to TRBJ1-2; D perhaps matches TRBD1 (6 bases). Trimming took off 6 bases at V and 8 bases at J, with 13 bases between the two ends. The germline CDR1 and CDR2 sequences are ENHRY and SYGVKD. This CDR3 comprises 12 residues. CDR3 sequence: CAISTIQGGYTF. For the CDR3, the DNA is TGTGCCATCAGCACCATACAGGGAGGCTACACCTTC.

J is TRBJ2-7 and V is TRBV5-1; TRBD1 matches at 10 bases. The CDR3 totals 13 residues. Germline V gene sequence: CDR1 SGHRS, CDR2 YFSETQ. J lost 4 bases, V lost 7 bases, and 5 bases had no gene match. CDR3 protein: CASGDRGSYEQYF. DNA of the CDR3: TGCGCCAGCGGGGACAGGGGATCGTACGAGCAGTACTTC.

The CDR3 DNA follows: TGTGCCAGCAGTTTAGGGGACAGGGGTTTCAGCGAGCAGTACTTC. This codes for CASSLGDRGFSEQYF. The rearrangement joins TRBV27 to TRBJ2-7, with 10 positions matching TRBD1. The ends lost 2 bases at V and 6 bases at J; junction bases unmatched: 7. Germline V CDR1 and CDR2: MNHEY, SMNVEV (reference sequence). CDR3 size: 15 residues.

The rearrangement links TRBV28 to TRBJ2-5, with TRBD2 matching 10 bases. Germline CDR1 is MDHEN and CDR2 is SYDVKM. V was clipped by 4 bases and J by 3 bases; unmatched bases: 8. CDR3 size: 16 residues. CDR3 residues: CASSSRASGSEETQYF. The CDR3 DNA follows: TGTGCCAGCAGTTCTCGGGCTAGCGGGAGCGAAGAGACCCAGTACTTC.

The chain has TRBV14 and TRBJ2-7; 7 nucleotides agree with TRBD1. This CDR3 has 14 amino acids. The V and J ends lost 1 base and 2 bases, in that order; junction bases with no gene match: 2. Germline V gene data show CDR1 as SGHDN and CDR2 as FVKESK. This CDR3 is CASSQATGPYEQYF. The CDR3 DNA is TGTGCCAGCAGCCAAGCGACAGGGCCCTACGAGCAGTACTTC. The whole variable domain, filled in from reference TRBV14 and TRBJ2-7, reads EAGVTQFPSHSVIEKGQTVTLRCDPISGHDNLYWYRRVMGKEIKFLLHFVKESKQDESGMPNNRFLAERTGGTYSTLKVQPAELEDSGVYFCASSQATGPYEQYFGPGTRLTVT.